This passage covers 27 T cell receptor beta chains from one sample sequenced in a study of T-cell memory formation after mild COVID-19. MiXCR, applied by TCRdb to the 5' RACE reads, yields one record per CDR3 protein. The sample has a few hundred thousand distinct CDR3 sequences; about a sixth are singletons. The sample consisted of PBMCs or a T cell subset sorted from them (not recorded which). Receptors were obtained from a man between 18 and 35 years old who had mild COVID-19 (a few samples of this study predate the infection). Cell type and time point are not known.

This clonotype was recorded many times. V gene TRBV7-2 combines with J gene TRBJ2-3; TRBD2 matches 12 bases. The CDR3 spans 17 residues. J lost 1 base, V lost 5 bases, and 7 bases had no gene match. Germline assignment: CDR1 SGHTA and CDR2 FQGNSA. The CDR3 here is CASSTRLAGDRTDTQYF. CDR3 nucleotides: TGTGCCAGCAGCACCCGACTAGCGGGGGATCGCACAGATACGCAGTATTTT.

The chain couples TRBV5-1 to TRBJ2-1; D gene uncertain. Per the germline V gene, CDR1 is SGHRS and CDR2 is YFSETQ. V was trimmed by 0 bases and J by 3 bases, leaving 10 bases between them. This CDR3 comprises 15 residues. CDR3 loop: CASSLGVADYNEQFF. CDR3 in DNA: TGCGCCAGCAGCTTGGGGGTCGCAGACTACAATGAGCAGTTCTTC.

The chain links TRBV18 to TRBJ1-1, with D possibly TRBD1 on 5 matching bases. V shed 4 bases and J shed 5 bases, with 14 bases lying between them. In germline, CDR1 is KGHSH, CDR2 LQKENI. The CDR3 extends over 14 amino acids. CDR3 DNA: TGTGCCAGCTCACTTGCGGGGACTGGGACTGAAGCTTTCTTT. It codes for CASSLAGTGTEAFF.

In this sample, this clonotype turned up a few times. The chain joins TRBV7-9 to TRBJ2-7; no definite D call. CDR1 is SEHNR and CDR2 is FQNEAQ in the germline V gene (reference sequence). The V end lost 4 bases, the J end lost 3 bases, and 10 bases lay between the germline ends. The CDR3 consists of 13 residues. For the CDR3, the DNA is TGTGCCAGCAGCTCAGACGGCTACTACGAGCAGTACTTC. Protein product: CASSSDGYYEQYF. The whole variable domain, filled in from reference TRBV7-9 and TRBJ2-7, reads DTGVSQNPRHKITKRGQNVTFRCDPISEHNRLYWYRQTLGQGPEFLTYFQNEAQLEKSRLLSDRFSAERPKGSFSTLEIQRTEQGDSAMYLCASSSDGYYEQYFGPGTRLTVT.

CDR3 region: CASSQVGISSNTGELFF. The CDR3 nucleotides are TGTGCCAGCAGCCAAGTAGGCATCTCCTCGAACACCGGGGAGCTGTTTTTT. The V and J genes are TRBV4-2 and TRBJ2-2; D is ambiguous. This CDR3 is built from 17 residues. V shed 1 base and J shed 0 bases, with 12 bases lying between them. The germline CDR1 and CDR2 sequences are LGHNA and YNFKEQ.

V is TRBV7-9 and J is TRBJ1-3, with 7 bases matching TRBD1. Germline assignment: CDR1 SEHNR and CDR2 FQNEAQ (reference sequence). The CDR3 length is 16 residues. V trimming: 5 bases; J trimming: 2 bases; junction bases outside the gene matches: 9. The CDR3 sequence is CASSRNKQGTGNTIYF. DNA of the CDR3: TGTGCCAGCAGCCGGAATAAACAGGGGACTGGAAACACCATATATTTT.

The chain joins TRBV5-1 to TRBJ1-6; D is uncertain. The CDR3 consists of 14 residues. Germline V gene lookup returns CDR1 SGHRS and CDR2 YFSETQ. The germline V and J ends were trimmed by 0 bases and 6 bases, with 7 bases remaining between them. CDR3 nucleotides: TGCGCCAGCAGCTTGGAGGGCCTTAATTCACCCCTCCACTTT. It codes for CASSLEGLNSPLHF.

This clonotype was detected only a few times. The V call is TRBV29-1, the J call TRBJ1-2, with 7 bases aligning to TRBD1. V shed 3 bases and J 4 bases; nucleotides not matched to a gene: 8. This CDR3 has 14 amino acids. In germline, CDR1 is SQVTM, CDR2 ANQGSEA. CDR3 protein: CSVEPTGLSYGYTF. In DNA, the CDR3 is TGCAGCGTTGAGCCGACAGGGCTTAGCTATGGCTACACCTTC.

This clonotype occurred many times. Germline and junction disagree at one end, which may indicate a read error. This chain joins TRBV5-1 and TRBJ2-1; D gene unclear. Looked up from germline, CDR1 is SGHRS and CDR2 is YFSETQ. CDR3 size: 13 residues. CDR3 region: CASSSDSYNEQFF. The CDR3 bases are TGTGCCAGCAGCTCGGACTCCTACAATGAGCAGTTCTTC. Full variable domain (rest looked up from reference TRBV5-1 and TRBJ2-1): KAGVTQTPRYLIKTRGQQVTLSCSPISGHRSVSWYQQTPGQGLQFLFEYFSETQRNKGNFPGRFSGRQFSNSRSEMNVSTLELGDSALYLCASSSDSYNEQFFGPGTRLTVL.

The chain joins TRBV14 to TRBJ2-1; D is uncertain. V lost 0 bases to trimming and J lost 4 bases, with 4 bases between them. Germline CDR1 is SGHDN and CDR2 is FVKESK. The CDR3 totals 13 residues. CDR3 protein: CASSQDRYNEQFF. CDR3 DNA sequence: TGTGCCAGCAGCCAAGACAGGTACAATGAGCAGTTCTTC.

This clonotype was recorded a few times. The V call is TRBV29-1, the J call TRBJ2-3; D may be TRBD1 (5 bases). Trimming pared 7 bases from V and 4 bases from J, leaving 18 bases between. The germline V gene has CDR1 SQVTM and CDR2 ANQGSEA. The CDR3 runs to 14 residues. CDR3 amino acids: CSALLDGHADTQYF. CDR3 nucleotides: TGCAGCGCCCTTTTAGACGGACACGCAGATACGCAGTATTTT.

J is TRBJ2-1 and V is TRBV11-2; 14 bases fit TRBD2. CDR1 and CDR2 (germline): SGHAT, FQNNGV. The J segment lost 6 bases and the V segment lost 6 bases, leaving 7 bases of the junction unmatched. The CDR3 extends over 16 amino acids. As DNA, the CDR3 is TGTGCCAGCAGGCGACTAGCGGGGGGGAGGCGCAATGAGCAGTTCTTC. It translates to CASRRLAGGRRNEQFF.

This clonotype was picked up many times. This sequence joins TRBV4-1 and TRBJ2-3; the D is unclear. Germline lookup yields CDR1 MGHRA and CDR2 YSYEKL. Trimming pared 1 base from V and 5 bases from J, leaving 13 bases between. CDR3 length: 15 amino acids. CDR3 bases: TGCGCCAGCAGCCAAGTTCACGGTTGGTTAGATACGCAGTATTTT. Its protein is CASSQVHGWLDTQYF.

This chain links TRBV24-1 with TRBJ2-7; perhaps D is TRBD1 or TRBD2 (5 bases each). The CDR3 is 13 residues long. The V end lost 6 bases, the J end lost 6 bases, and 14 bases lay between the germline ends. Germline CDR1 KGHDR, CDR2 SFDVKD. CDR3 bases: TGTGCCACCAGTAGTACCCAGGGACGCGAGCAGTACGTC. Translated: CATSSTQGREQYV.

This sequence joins TRBV6-2 or TRBV6-3 and TRBJ1-1; no clear D. V lost 7 bases and J 12 bases, leaving 18 bases between the germline ends. The germline V gene has CDR1 MNHEY and CDR2 SVGEGT. The CDR3 is 12 amino acids. CDR3 DNA: TGTGCCAGCACAGCATTTTCGAGCAGGACTTTCTTT. Protein sequence: CASTAFSSRTFF.

The sample holds a few counts of this clonotype. This chain uses TRBV5-1 with TRBJ2-5; 7 nucleotides align to TRBD2. This CDR3 has 11 amino acids. J gave up 10 bases and V 4 bases, and 4 bases lay outside the gene matches. Germline V CDR1 and CDR2: SGHRS, YFSETQ. The CDR3 DNA reads TGCGCCAGCAGCGAATCGGGGGGCCAGTACTTC. As protein: CASSESGGQYF. Full variable domain (outside the CDR3, taken from reference TRBV5-1 and TRBJ2-5): KAGVTQTPRYLIKTRGQQVTLSCSPISGHRSVSWYQQTPGQGLQFLFEYFSETQRNKGNFPGRFSGRQFSNSRSEMNVSTLELGDSALYLCASSESGGQYFGPGTRLLVL.

There are a few counts of this clonotype. J is TRBJ1-1 and V is TRBV12-3 or TRBV12-4; 7 nucleotides agree with TRBD1. J gave up 6 bases and V 7 bases, and 17 bases lay outside the gene matches. This CDR3 is built from 16 residues. CDR3 residues: CASTQGGGGRYPEAFF. CDR3 nucleotide sequence: TGTGCCAGCACCCAGGGGGGCGGTGGAAGATATCCTGAAGCTTTCTTT.

This clonotype was seen only a few times. The chain combines TRBV5-1 with TRBJ1-2, with 7 bases fitting TRBD1. V shed 4 bases, J shed 1 base, and the junction held 7 bases outside the gene matches. Per germline, CDR1 SGHRS and CDR2 YFSETQ. CDR3 length: 15 amino acids. For the CDR3, the DNA is TGCGCCAGCAGCGCCCCGGGACAGTTTAACTATGGCTACACCTTC. This encodes CASSAPGQFNYGYTF.

CDR3 DNA sequence: TGTGCCAGCAGCTTAAACGGGCAACAAGAGACCCAGTACTTC. Translating gives CASSLNGQQETQYF. The J gene is TRBJ2-5, the V gene TRBV7-3; D is uncertain. Germline V gene data show CDR1 as SGHTA and CDR2 as FQGTGA. Deletions cut 1 base from V and 2 bases from J, with 8 bases between. There are 14 residues in the CDR3. The variable domain in full, with the rest retrieved from reference TRBV7-3 and TRBJ2-5, is GAGVSQTPSNKVTEKGKYVELRCDPISGHTALYWYRQSLGQGPEFLIYFQGTGAADDSGLPNDRFFAVRPEGSVSTLKIQRTERGDSAVYLCASSLNGQQETQYFGPGTRLLVL.

This clonotype has a count of ten or more. The genes are TRBV7-2 and TRBJ2-6; D is ambiguous. Germline V lookup: CDR1 SGHTA, CDR2 FQGNSA. The V gene lost 7 bases and the J gene lost 0 bases, with 13 bases spanning the gap. The CDR3 totals 16 residues. DNA of the CDR3: TGTGCCAGCACCCCGCAGTCGGCCTCTGGGGCCAACGTCCTGACTTTC. Its translation is CASTPQSASGANVLTF.

This chain joins TRBV5-4 and TRBJ2-3; 13 bases line up with TRBD2. Germline trimming cut 4 bases from V and 2 bases from J; bases unmatched to any gene: 7. Germline V gene lookup returns CDR1 SGHNT and CDR2 YYREEE (reference sequence). This CDR3 spans 17 amino acids. The CDR3 protein is CASSGAGTSGATDTQYF. The DNA for the CDR3 is TGTGCCAGCAGCGGTGCAGGGACTAGCGGGGCCACAGATACGCAGTATTTT.

This clonotype was seen more than once but under ten times. V gene TRBV7-2 combines with J gene TRBJ1-5; 9 nucleotides line up with TRBD1. The trim removed 3 bases at V and 6 bases at J, leaving 3 bases unmatched. The CDR3 extends over 14 amino acids. Germline V lookup: CDR1 SGHTA, CDR2 FQGNSA. This chain's CDR3 is CASSFLQGAQPQHF. CDR3 sequence (DNA): TGTGCCAGCAGCTTTTTACAGGGGGCTCAGCCCCAGCATTTT.

Only a few counts were recorded for this clonotype. CDR3 nucleotides: TGTGCCACTCATAGCGGGGGGGATGCAGATACGCAGTATTTT. This encodes CATHSGGDADTQYF. V and J are TRBV6-1 and TRBJ2-3, with 11 nucleotides matching TRBD2. Unmatched junction bases numbered 7, after V lost 10 bases and J lost 4 bases. CDR1 and CDR2 from the germline V gene are MNHNS and SASEGT. The CDR3 is 14 amino acids.

The chain carries TRBV27 and TRBJ1-6; D not resolved. Germline CDR1 is MNHEY and CDR2 is SMNVEV (reference sequence). Between the trimmed V and J ends, which lost 3 bases and 9 bases, there was a span of 24 bases. CDR3 length equals 18 residues. Here the CDR3 reads CASSFSPGSLGSSSPLHF. The DNA of the CDR3 is TGTGCCAGCAGTTTCTCGCCCGGCAGCCTAGGTTCGAGTTCACCCCTCCACTTT.

This clonotype was detected only a few times. The gene calls are TRBV20-1 and TRBJ2-1; D assignment may be TRBD1 or TRBD2 (5 bases each). CDR3 size: 13 residues. V was pared by 7 bases and J by 8 bases, with 18 bases between. From germline, CDR1 is DFQATT and CDR2 SNEGSKA (reference sequence). CDR3 sequence: CSGDPSSGDEQFF. In DNA form, the CDR3 reads TGCAGTGGGGACCCCTCCTCCGGCGATGAGCAGTTCTTC.

The chain recombines TRBV7-9 with TRBJ1-5; D remains unclear. Deletions cut 0 bases from V and 0 bases from J, with 6 bases between. The CDR3 is 15 residues long. CDR1 and CDR2 from the germline V gene are SEHNR and FQNEAQ (reference sequence). The CDR3 protein is CASSLAPYSNQPQHF. In DNA, the CDR3 is TGTGCCAGCAGCTTAGCTCCTTATAGCAATCAGCCCCAGCATTTT.

This clonotype was seen a handful of times. The V call is TRBV11-2, the J call TRBJ1-2, with 9 bases matching TRBD1. The CDR3 totals 17 residues. Germline V gene data show CDR1 as SGHAT and CDR2 as FQNNGV. V lost 3 bases to trimming and J lost 3 bases; unmatched junction nucleotides: 11. CDR3 nucleotides: TGTGCCAGCAGCTTTCGAACAGGGGGCGGATTGGACTATGGCTACACCTTC. This codes for CASSFRTGGGLDYGYTF.